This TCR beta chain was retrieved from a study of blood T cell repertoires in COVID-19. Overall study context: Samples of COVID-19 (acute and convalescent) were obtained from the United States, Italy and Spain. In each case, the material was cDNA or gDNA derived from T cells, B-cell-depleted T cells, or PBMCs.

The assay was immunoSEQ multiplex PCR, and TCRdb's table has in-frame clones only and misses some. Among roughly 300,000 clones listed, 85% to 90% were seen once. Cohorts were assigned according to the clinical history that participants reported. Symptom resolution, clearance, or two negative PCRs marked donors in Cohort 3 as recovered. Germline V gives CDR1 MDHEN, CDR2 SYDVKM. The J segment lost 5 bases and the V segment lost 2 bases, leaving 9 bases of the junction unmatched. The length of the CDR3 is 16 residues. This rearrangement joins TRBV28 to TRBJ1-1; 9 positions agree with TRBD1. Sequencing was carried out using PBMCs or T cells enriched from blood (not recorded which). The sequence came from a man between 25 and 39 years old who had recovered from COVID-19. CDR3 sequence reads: CASSLPGTGLGTEAFF. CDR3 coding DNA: TGTGCCAGCAGTTTACCCGGGACAGGGTTAGGGACTGAAGCTTTCTTT.